The clone carrying this T cell receptor beta chain was recorded a few times. Its antigen is unknown. V was shortened by 3 bases and J by 4 bases, with 12 bases between the two germline ends. The CDR3 loop spans 14 amino acids. Quantitative 5'-RACE with molecular barcodes produced the TCR beta libraries. TCRdb fed the 5' RACE reads into MiXCR, producing one record per CDR3 protein. The profile shows around 390,000 distinct CDR3 sequences, about 20% of them singletons. This sample is part of a study of CD8 T cells in ankylosing spondylitis. Points from the study as a whole: One TCR beta motif, made up of several highly homologous variants, appeared characteristic of ankylosing spondylitis blood. Prior work had noted some motif variants in reactive arthritis blood and synovial fluid.

This receptor was identified in a male donor with ankylosing spondylitis. Input material: blood, either unsorted or a sorted T cell fraction (not recorded which). This sequence joins TRBV12-3 or TRBV12-4 and TRBJ1-1; no definite D call. The CDR3 sequence: CASSLAGIGTEAFF. CDR3 in DNA: TGTGCCAGCAGTTTGGCAGGAATAGGCACTGAAGCTTTCTTT.